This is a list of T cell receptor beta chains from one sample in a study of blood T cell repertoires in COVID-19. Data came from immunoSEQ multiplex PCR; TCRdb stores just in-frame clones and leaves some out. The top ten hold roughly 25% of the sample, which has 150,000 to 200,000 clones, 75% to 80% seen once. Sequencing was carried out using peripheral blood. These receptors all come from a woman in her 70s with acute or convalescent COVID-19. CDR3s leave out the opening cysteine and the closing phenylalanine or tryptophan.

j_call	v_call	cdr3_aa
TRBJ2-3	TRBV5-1	ASSLEGAFDTDTQY
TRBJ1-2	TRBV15	ATSRDLRGGDYGYT
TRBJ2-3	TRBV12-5	ASRPGGSDTQY
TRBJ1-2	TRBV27	ASSLIRDSAEGYT
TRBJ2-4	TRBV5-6	ASSRGTGLSENIQY
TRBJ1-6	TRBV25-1	ASSESFTLH
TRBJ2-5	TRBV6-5	ASMRDYGGETQY
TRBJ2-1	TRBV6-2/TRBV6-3	ASSYPGLADVIDNEQF
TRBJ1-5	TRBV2	ASRFDLGQPQH
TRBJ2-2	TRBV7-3	ASSLGLAGGSGELF
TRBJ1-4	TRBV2	ASSALNEKLF
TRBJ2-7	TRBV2	ASRYDSYEQY
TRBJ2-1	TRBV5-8	ASSLYYGHYNEQF
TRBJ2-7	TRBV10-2	ASTSLLERSYEQY
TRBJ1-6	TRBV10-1	ASSDGAVSPLH
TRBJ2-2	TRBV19	ASSMGLGSGELF
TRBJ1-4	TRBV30	AWSHRDGAEKLF
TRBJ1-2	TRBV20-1	SASYSGTGASHGYT
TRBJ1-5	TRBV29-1	SVRDSNQPQH
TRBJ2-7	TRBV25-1	ASSETTGTVYEQY
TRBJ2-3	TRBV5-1	ASSLEPSGYSDTQY
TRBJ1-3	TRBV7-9	ASSLDRGSSGNTIY
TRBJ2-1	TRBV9	ASSVTETGGINEQF
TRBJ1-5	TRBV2	ASRGDGIGSNQPQH
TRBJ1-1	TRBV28	ASSLRQATEAF
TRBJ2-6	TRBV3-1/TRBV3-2	ASSAGQGATGANVLT
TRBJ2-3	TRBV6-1	ASSDPGLAGAVDTQY
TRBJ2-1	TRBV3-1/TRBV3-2	ASSHGQSGITYNEQF
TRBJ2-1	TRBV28	ASSRTSGRNEQF
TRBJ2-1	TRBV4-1	ASSQVRGGVTNNEQF
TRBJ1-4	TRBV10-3	ASRTGIGTNEKLF
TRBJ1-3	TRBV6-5	ASSWNTGTGRESVY
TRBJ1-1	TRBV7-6	ASSGRATGEAF
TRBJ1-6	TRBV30	AWSVSGYNSPLH
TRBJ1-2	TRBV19	ASSMGRQAVNYGYT
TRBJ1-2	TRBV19	ASSTPVTGNYGYT
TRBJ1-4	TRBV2	ASILWTGEKLF
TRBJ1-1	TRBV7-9	ASRRDTEAF